Listed below are T cell receptor beta chains from one sample, sequenced in a study of shared clonotypes between healthy human individuals. Assay used: immunoSEQ multiplex PCR; TCRdb lists only in-frame clones, some missing. Of fewer than 1 million clones in the sample, about 96% were seen once. Sequenced material: naive CD8+ T cells sorted from blood. These receptors were collected from a man aged 30-40 years in good health. Both conserved end residues are part of each CDR3. Fields, in order: clone size, J gene, D gene, V gene, CDR3 protein, CDR3 DNA. The D gene is left open where the match is weak. Clone size is given for some rows only: seen once, a few or many times, or a class if the clone is expanded.

>.|TRBJ2-5|TRBD1|TRBV11-2
CASSLGTGETQYF
TGTGCCAGCAGCTTAGGGACAGGGGAGACCCAGTACTTC
>.|TRBJ2-4|.|TRBV11-2
CASSSRMGLAKNIQYF
TGTGCCAGCAGCTCTCGAATGGGTCTAGCCAAAAACATTCAGTACTTC
>.|TRBJ1-1|TRBD1|TRBV10-3
CAISGKQGVNTEAFF
TGTGCCATCAGTGGAAAACAGGGGGTGAACACTGAAGCTTTCTTT
>.|TRBJ2-7|.|TRBV28
CASSRYYEQYF
TGTGCCAGCAGCCGCTATTACGAGCAGTACTTC
>.|TRBJ2-7|TRBD2|TRBV5-1
CASSFPLAGVQGEQYF
TGCGCCAGCAGCTTCCCCCTAGCGGGAGTCCAAGGCGAGCAGTACTTC
>once|TRBJ2-1|TRBD2|TRBV7-9
CASTGGSSTYNEQFF
TGTGCCAGCACGGGAGGGAGTAGCACCTACAATGAGCAGTTCTTC
>.|TRBJ2-7|.|TRBV14
CASSQEHLLGEQYF
TGTGCCAGCAGCCAAGAGCATCTGCTTGGGGAGCAGTACTTC
>.|TRBJ2-5|TRBD2|TRBV4-1
CASSHQIAGAGETQYF
TGCGCCAGCAGCCATCAGATAGCGGGAGCGGGAGAGACCCAGTACTTC
>once|TRBJ1-1|.|TRBV11-2
CASSLGRGPEAFF
TGTGCCAGCAGCTTAGGCAGGGGCCCTGAAGCTTTCTTT
>once|TRBJ2-1|TRBD1|TRBV6-5
CASSYLDRSQGNEQFF
TGTGCCAGCAGTTACTTGGACAGGTCCCAAGGCAATGAGCAGTTCTTC
>.|TRBJ2-1|TRBD2|TRBV27
CASSLSGTSGHNEQFF
TGTGCCAGCAGTTTATCCGGGACTAGCGGCCACAATGAGCAGTTCTTC
>few|TRBJ1-5|TRBD1|TRBV2
CASSRDRANQPQHF
TGTGCCAGCAGTAGGGACAGAGCCAATCAGCCCCAGCATTTT
>.|TRBJ2-7|.|TRBV5-6
CASSLINEQYF
TGTGCCAGCAGCTTGATTAACGAGCAGTACTTC
>.|TRBJ2-7|.|TRBV5-6
CASSLFTGSYEQYF
TGTGCCAGCAGCTTGTTTACAGGGTCCTACGAGCAGTACTTC
>few|TRBJ2-6|.|TRBV28
CASTRAGANVLTF
TGTGCCAGCACCCGGGCTGGGGCCAACGTCCTGACTTTC
>once|TRBJ2-1|TRBD2|TRBV7-6
CASRYRTSGSWWNEQFF
TGTGCCAGCAGATATCGGACTAGCGGGAGTTGGTGGAATGAGCAGTTCTTC
>.|TRBJ2-7|TRBD1|TRBV5-6
CASSLSGTGGLYEQYF
TGTGCCAGCAGCTTGTCCGGGACAGGAGGGCTGTACGAGCAGTACTTC
>.|TRBJ2-5|TRBD2|TRBV28
CASSSRRDYQETQYF
TGTGCCAGCAGTTCCCGGCGGGACTATCAGGAGACCCAGTACTTC
>.|TRBJ2-7|TRBD2|TRBV19
CASSILAGAHEQYF
TGTGCCAGTAGTATCCTAGCGGGAGCTCACGAGCAGTACTTC
>once|TRBJ2-1|TRBD2|TRBV9
CASSVDGTRGNEQFF
TGTGCCAGCAGCGTAGATGGGACTAGAGGCAATGAGCAGTTCTTC
>once|TRBJ2-3|.|TRBV29-1
CSVVGDTGGTDTQYF
TGCAGCGTGGTCGGGGACACGGGCGGCACAGATACGCAGTATTTT
>.|TRBJ2-1|TRBD2|TRBV27
CASSLLAGGSYNEQFF
TGTGCCAGCAGTTTGTTAGCGGGAGGTTCCTACAATGAGCAGTTCTTC
>.|TRBJ2-7|.|TRBV4-2
CASSQVGGAYEQYF
TGTGCCAGCAGCCAAGTCGGCGGGGCCTACGAGCAGTACTTC
>.|TRBJ1-5|.|TRBV7-2
CASSLANGPRPQHF
TGTGCCAGCAGCTTAGCGAACGGACCGCGGCCCCAGCATTTT
>.|TRBJ2-7|TRBD2|TRBV7-9
CASSLVGLAHEQYF
TGTGCCAGCAGCTTAGTGGGACTAGCCCACGAGCAGTACTTC
>.|TRBJ1-1|.|TRBV19
CASSPWGLEAFF
TGTGCCAGTAGCCCGTGGGGCCTTGAAGCTTTCTTT